This T cell receptor (beta chain) was sequenced in a study of T cell responses to AZD1222 COVID-19 vaccine. Study findings and constraints: Females outnumbered males among donors, who were mostly white British; clonal diversity was possibly underestimated. Seropositive status at baseline applied to only six AZD1222 recipients. Elevations in Spike-specific TCR breadth and depth followed administration of two AZD1222 doses.

Germline V gives CDR1 ENHRY, CDR2 SYGVKD. With 10 bases clipped from V and 5 bases from J, the junction kept 7 bases outside the gene matches. CDR3 length: 13 amino acids. Generated by immunoSEQ multiplex PCR, the TCRdb table keeps only in-frame clones and is missing some. The sample yields roughly 140,000 clones, under 90% seen once. Regarding this clone: What it binds is unknown.

The sample in question was peripheral blood, obtained 28 days after the second AZD1222 dose. The clonotype was recovered from an adult who received the AZD1222 COVID-19 vaccine. The chain joins TRBV10-3 to TRBJ2-5, with TRBD1 matching 10 bases. The chain's CDR3 is CANRQGAGETQYF. For the CDR3, the DNA is TGTGCCAACAGACAGGGGGCTGGGGAGACCCAGTACTTC.